This TCR beta chain derives from a study of blood T cell repertoires in COVID-19. Study-wide context: Spain, Italy and the United States supplied samples that represented acute and convalescent COVID-19. The cDNA or gDNA used as material had been derived from T cells, B-cell-depleted T cells, or PBMCs.

The CDR3 loop spans 14 amino acids. Trimming shortened V by 8 bases and J by 4 bases, and 14 bases separated the two germline ends. Germline CDR1 reads MNHEY; CDR2 reads SVGAGI. In the authors' methods: Counts of nucleated cells, estimated from reference gene primer amplification, were obtained. Sequencing used immunoSEQ multiplex PCR; TCRdb keeps in-frame clones, though not all of them. V and J calls and clone size follow that table, whereas D and trimming were derived from the DNA. Of around 200,000 clones listed, around 80% are singletons. This clonotype originated in a human donor in a cohort sampled during active COVID-19. V gene TRBV6-5 combines with J gene TRBJ1-4, with a weak D call TRBD1 (5 bases). The material sequenced was peripheral blood. Here the CDR3 reads CASRTRADNEKLFF. The CDR3 bases are TGTGCCAGCCGAACCAGGGCGGATAATGAAAAACTGTTTTTT.